This paragraph reports one T cell receptor (beta chain). The V end lost 4 bases, the J end lost 5 bases, and 9 bases lay between the germline ends. The CDR3 contains 13 residues. Per the germline V gene, CDR1 is LGHDT and CDR2 is YNNKEL (reference sequence). This record belongs to a study of blood T cells in healthy people across ages. Combining a sample-barcoded 5' primer with a J-beta primer mix, a second PCR ran for roughly 6 to 11 cycles. All samples gave at least 2.5 million CDR3-containing paired-end reads. MiXCR was run by TCRdb on the 5' RACE reads, yielding one entry per CDR3 protein. The table shows around 1.5 million distinct CDR3 sequences, with 42% occurring only once.

Sample: blood. The clonotype comes from a woman aged 18 to 35 in good health. J is TRBJ2-1 and V is TRBV3-1, with a tentative D call TRBD1 (6 bases). DNA of the CDR3: TGTGCCAGCAGCCGCGGACAGAACAATGAGCAGTTCTTC. Translation: CASSRGQNNEQFF.